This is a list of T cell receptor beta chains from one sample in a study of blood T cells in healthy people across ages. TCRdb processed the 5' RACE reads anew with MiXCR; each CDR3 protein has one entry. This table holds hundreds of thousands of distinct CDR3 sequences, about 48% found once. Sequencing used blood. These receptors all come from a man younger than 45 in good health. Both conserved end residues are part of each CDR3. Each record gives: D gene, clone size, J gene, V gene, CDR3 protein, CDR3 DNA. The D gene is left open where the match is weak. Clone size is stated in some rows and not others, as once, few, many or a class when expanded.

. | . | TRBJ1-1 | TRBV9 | CASSVESGPGGTEAFF | TGTGCCAGCAGCGTAGAGTCAGGGCCCGGCGGCACTGAAGCTTTCTTT
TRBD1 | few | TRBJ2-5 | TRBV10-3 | CAISPDRAGETQYF | TGTGCCATCAGCCCCGACAGGGCCGGGGAGACCCAGTACTTC
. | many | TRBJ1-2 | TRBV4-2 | CASSHELTGYTNYGYTF | TGTGCCAGCAGCCACGAATTAACAGGCTACACTAACTATGGCTACACCTTC
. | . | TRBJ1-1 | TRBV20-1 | CSARADGSGWSTEAFF | TGCAGTGCAAGAGCGGATGGGTCTGGATGGAGCACTGAAGCTTTCTTT
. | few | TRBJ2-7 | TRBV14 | CASSQVNTYEQYF | TGTGCCAGCAGCCAAGTTAACACCTACGAGCAGTACTTC
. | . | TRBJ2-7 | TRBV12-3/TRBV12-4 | CASSDPPYEQYF | TGTGCCAGCAGTGATCCTCCCTACGAGCAGTACTTC
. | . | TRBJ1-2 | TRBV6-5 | CATLLGGNDGYTF | TGTGCCACCTTACTTGGGGGCAACGATGGCTACACCTTC
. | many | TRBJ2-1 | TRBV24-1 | CATSRGNEQFF | TGTGCCACGTCGAGAGGCAATGAGCAGTTCTTC
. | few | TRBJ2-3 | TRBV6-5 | CASRQYDTQYF | TGTGCCAGCCGCCAGTACGATACGCAGTATTTT
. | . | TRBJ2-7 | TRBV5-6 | CASSLDVSSYEQYF | TGTGCCAGCAGCTTGGACGTCTCCAGCTACGAGCAGTACTTC
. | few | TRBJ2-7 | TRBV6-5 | CASSPWGSRGVYEQYF | TGTGCCAGCAGTCCGTGGGGGAGCAGGGGGGTCTACGAGCAGTACTTC
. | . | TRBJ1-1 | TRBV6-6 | CASSYNPDRPPEAFF | TGTGCCAGCAGCTACAATCCGGACAGACCCCCTGAAGCTTTCTTT
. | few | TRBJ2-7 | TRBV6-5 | CASSYSRQAHEQYF | TGTGCCAGCAGTTACTCTCGTCAGGCCCACGAGCAGTACTTC
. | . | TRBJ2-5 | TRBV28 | CASNLGRLEYQYF | TGTGCCAGCAACCTTGGGCGTCTTGAGTATCAGTACTTC
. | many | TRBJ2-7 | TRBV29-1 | CSVEVGAGLIHEQYF | TGCAGCGTTGAAGTTGGGGCAGGGTTGATCCACGAGCAGTACTTC